Presented here are 14 T cell receptor beta chains from one specimen sequenced in a study of blood T cell repertoires in COVID-19 (dated by TCRdb to between 2020 and 2021). Library construction relied on the immunoSEQ multiplex PCR assay. The clones in this table, taken by TCRdb from immuneACCESS, are in-frame only. Not every clone is retained; where verified, under half of the shortfall comes from an unresolved V gene, and the cause of the rest is unknown. For this sample the table gives fewer than 250,000 clones, of which 87% were detected only once. Approximately 2.8% of the sample is held by the ten biggest clonotypes. Specimen: PBMCs or T cells enriched from blood (not recorded which). These receptor sequences come from a woman between 25 and 40 years old with acute COVID-19.

Here the CDR3 reads CASSVAAGAGYEQYF. CDR3 coding DNA: TGTGCCAGCAGCGTAGCTGCCGGAGCCGGTTACGAGCAGTACTTC. This chain joins TRBV9 and TRBJ2-7; D gene ambiguous. V lost 0 bases, J lost 4 bases, and 14 bases lay in between. This CDR3 contains 15 residues. Germline V CDR1 and CDR2: SGDLS, YYNGEE.

CDR3 in DNA: TGTGCCAGCAGCTTTACAGGGGGCATGGTCACTGAAGCTTTCTTT. Translation gives CASSFTGGMVTEAFF. This chain connects TRBV11-2 to TRBJ1-1, with TRBD1 matching over 9 bases. The CDR3 is 15 amino acids. Germline CDR1 reads SGHAT; CDR2 reads FQNNGV. Trimming at V came to 3 bases and at J to 4 bases, leaving 6 bases not matched to a gene. Full variable domain (outside the CDR3, taken from reference TRBV11-2 and TRBJ1-1): EAGVAQSPRYKIIEKRQSVAFWCNPISGHATLYWYQQILGQGPKLLIQFQNNGVVDDSQLPKDRFSAERLKGVDSTLKIQPAKLEDSAVYLCASSFTGGMVTEAFFGQGTRLTVV.

The chain carries TRBV12-3 or TRBV12-4 and TRBJ1-2, with 7 bases matching TRBD1. CDR3 length equals 13 residues. V dropped 4 bases and J dropped 4; count of bases not matched to a gene: 3. The CDR3 coding sequence is TGTGCCAGCAGTTCGACAGGGACCTATGGCTACACCTTC. The encoded protein is CASSSTGTYGYTF.

The chain couples TRBV24-1 to TRBJ1-4; D is possibly TRBD1 (6 bases). The CDR3 runs 15 residues. Trimming left V 11 bases short and J 7 bases short, with 22 bases between. Germline V gives CDR1 KGHDR, CDR2 SFDVKD. Here the CDR3 DNA reads TGTGCCAGGCCTGGGTGGGGGGGGCGGTTTGAAAAACTGTTTTTT. It specifies CARPGWGGRFEKLFF.

The chain couples TRBV19 to TRBJ1-2, with a weak D call TRBD1 (6 bases). The length of the CDR3 is 13 residues. The germline V gene encodes CDR1 LNHDA and CDR2 SQIVND (reference sequence). The V end was cut by 2 bases, the J end by 4 bases, with 8 bases between. CDR3 amino acids: CASSISGAYGYTF. The CDR3 coding sequence is TGTGCCAGTAGTATATCAGGGGCCTATGGCTACACCTTC.

The V call is TRBV3-1 (or the pseudogene TRBV3-2), the J call TRBJ1-2; 8 positions match TRBD1. This CDR3 spans 14 amino acids. Trimming cost V 1 base and J 7 bases; bases outside gene matches: 5. Germline V gene data show CDR1 as LGHDT and CDR2 as YNNKEL (reference sequence). The CDR3 bases are TGTGCCAGCAGCCAAGGGTCAGGGGGCGCTGGCTACACCTTC. This sequence encodes CASSQGSGGAGYTF.

The chain employs TRBV6-5 and TRBJ1-2; 7 bases agree with TRBD1. Trimming cost V 2 bases and J 6 bases; bases outside gene matches: 6. The CDR3 runs 14 residues. Germline values: CDR1 MNHEY, CDR2 SVGAGI. CDR3 DNA: TGTGCCAGCAGTTACGCGGACAGGTTTAATGGCTACACCTTC. Residues: CASSYADRFNGYTF.

This sequence joins TRBV25-1 and TRBJ1-4; D not resolved. There are 12 residues in the CDR3. V was cut by 8 bases and J by 7 bases, with 11 bases left in between. Germline values: CDR1 MGHDK, CDR2 SYGVNS. CDR3 sequence (DNA): TGTGCCAGCTACCCAGCGGCTGAAAAACTGTTTTTT. As protein: CASYPAAEKLFF.

V gene TRBV12-5 combines with J gene TRBJ2-2; D perhaps matches TRBD1 (6 bases). Germline CDR1 is LGHNT and CDR2 is FRNRAP. The CDR3 has 15 residues. With 1 base removed from V and 1 base from J, the gap between germline ends came to 7 bases. In DNA, the CDR3 is TGTGCTAGTGGTTTGGGGACAGTGAACACCGGGGAGCTGTTTTTT. Translation gives CASGLGTVNTGELFF.

The chain uses TRBV18 and TRBJ2-1; 11 nucleotides agree with TRBD2. V was clipped by 4 bases and J by 10 bases; unmatched bases: 18. Germline V lookup: CDR1 KGHSH, CDR2 LQKENI. This CDR3 is built from 18 residues. CDR3 sequence reads: CASSRSNRLAGGLEEQFF. CDR3 coding DNA: TGTGCCAGCTCACGAAGTAACCGTCTAGCGGGAGGACTTGAGGAGCAGTTCTTC.

V gene TRBV29-1 combines with J gene TRBJ2-7; maybe TRBD2 (6 bases). Trimming stripped 5 bases from V and 2 bases from J, with 16 bases between. The CDR3 extends over 14 amino acids. Germline V gene sequence: CDR1 SQVTM, CDR2 ANQGSEA. CDR3 loop: CSVWGGAAAYEQYF. DNA for the CDR3: TGCAGCGTTTGGGGCGGGGCCGCGGCCTACGAGCAGTACTTC.

The chain couples TRBV7-2 to TRBJ2-7; D uncertain. Trimming cost V 0 bases and J 4 bases, with 7 bases left between them. The V gene's germline CDR1 is SGHTA and CDR2 FQGNSA. The CDR3 loop spans 13 amino acids. The CDR3 sequence is CASSLAERYEQYF. The CDR3 nucleotides read TGTGCCAGCAGCTTAGCAGAGAGGTACGAGCAGTACTTC. Drawing the rest from reference TRBV7-2 and TRBJ2-7, the complete variable domain is GAGVSQSPSNKVTEKGKDVELRCDPISGHTALYWYRQSLGQGLEFLIYFQGNSAPDKSGLPSDRFSAERTGGSVSTLTIQRTQQEDSAVYLCASSLAERYEQYFGPGTRLTVT.

The chain employs TRBV30 and TRBJ1-1, with unresolved D. V was trimmed by 2 bases and J by 1 base, leaving 5 bases between them. The germline CDR1 and CDR2 sequences are GTSNPN and SVGIG (reference sequence). The CDR3 is made up of 12 amino acids. In DNA, the CDR3 is TGTGCCTGGAGTTTAGAGAACACTGAAGCTTTCTTT. Residues: CAWSLENTEAFF.

J is TRBJ1-6 and V is TRBV4-1; the D is unclear. Trimming cost V 1 base and J 4 bases, with 14 bases left between them. Germline-derived CDR1 and CDR2 are MGHRA and YSYEKL. The CDR3 has 17 amino acids. For the CDR3, the DNA is TGCGCCAGCAGCCAAGGTCCCTCCGGGGATTATAATTCACCCCTCCACTTT. Translating gives CASSQGPSGDYNSPLHF.